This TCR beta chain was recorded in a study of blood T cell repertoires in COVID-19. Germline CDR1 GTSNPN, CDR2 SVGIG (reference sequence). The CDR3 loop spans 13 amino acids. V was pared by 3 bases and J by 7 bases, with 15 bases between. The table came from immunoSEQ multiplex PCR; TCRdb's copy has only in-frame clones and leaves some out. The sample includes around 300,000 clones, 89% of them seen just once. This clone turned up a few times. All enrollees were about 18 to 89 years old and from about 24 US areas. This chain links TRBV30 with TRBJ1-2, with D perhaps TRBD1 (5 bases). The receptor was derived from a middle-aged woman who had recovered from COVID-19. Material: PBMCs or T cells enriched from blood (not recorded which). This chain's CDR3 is CAWRVPGGGGYTF. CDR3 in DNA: TGTGCCTGGAGGGTCCCTGGCGGGGGTGGCTACACCTTC.